These 9 T cell receptor beta chains were all obtained from the same sample, sequenced in a study of CD4 T cells in relation to SARS-CoV-2 and coronaviruses. The repertoire was sequenced with immunoSEQ multiplex PCR; TCRdb's copy has only in-frame clones and lacks some. The sample has under 25,000 clones, roughly 72% seen once. These receptors' targets are unknown. The unexposed donors gave CD4+ T cells in 2011-2018, prior to COVID-19. The cells were cultured for under twelve days before CD4+ T cells were isolated. The sample consisted of CD4+ T cells from PBMCs, cultured in vitro. The receptors originated from a human donor in good health.

This clone was seen a single time. The genes are TRBV25-1 and TRBJ2-7; weak D call: TRBD2 (5 bases). Germline lookup yields CDR1 MGHDK and CDR2 SYGVNS. V shed 4 bases and J shed 5 bases, with 9 bases lying between them. The CDR3 contains 12 residues. This CDR3 is CASSGGSHEQYF. In DNA, the CDR3 is TGTGCCAGCAGTGGAGGGTCCCACGAGCAGTACTTC.

The chain uses TRBV3-1 (or the pseudogene TRBV3-2) and TRBJ2-7, with no clear D. CDR1 and CDR2 (germline): LGHDT, YNNKEL (reference sequence). This CDR3 has 17 residues. With 0 bases removed from V and 3 bases from J, the gap between germline ends came to 18 bases. CDR3 amino acids: CASSQDLKESWSYEQYF. CDR3 sequence (DNA): TGTGCCAGCAGCCAAGATCTTAAAGAATCCTGGAGCTACGAGCAGTACTTC.

This clone was counted a few times. This sequence joins TRBV5-4 and TRBJ1-2; D unresolved. The germline gives CDR1 SGHNT, CDR2 YYREEE (reference sequence). The CDR3 runs 12 residues. With 0 bases removed from V and 2 bases from J, the gap between germline ends came to 2 bases. The CDR3 nucleotides are TGTGCCAGCAGCTTGGAGAACTATGGCTACACCTTC. It is translated as CASSLENYGYTF.

This chain connects TRBV12-3 or TRBV12-4 to TRBJ2-5, with TRBD2 matching over 7 bases. The CDR3 contains 13 residues. With V trimmed by 3 bases and J by 4 bases, 2 bases remained unmatched. Written as DNA, the CDR3 is TGTGCCAGCAGTTTCGGCGGGGGAGAGACCCAGTACTTC. This gives the protein CASSFGGGETQYF.

V usage is TRBV5-6 and J usage is TRBJ1-4; the D is unclear. Trimming removed 3 bases at V and 4 bases at J, with 16 bases between. This CDR3 has 16 residues. The germline V gene encodes CDR1 SGHDT and CDR2 YYEEEE. The CDR3 sequence: CASSSRIEQNNEKLFF. Here the CDR3 DNA reads TGTGCCAGCAGCTCCCGAATCGAGCAGAATAATGAAAAACTGTTTTTT.

The sample holds one count of this clone. CDR3 nucleotides: TGTGCCAGCAGCCAAGATTTAGCTACAGCCACCTACAATGAGCAGTTCTTC. This encodes CASSQDLATATYNEQFF. The chain joins TRBV4-2 to TRBJ2-1; unclear D gene. This CDR3 spans 17 amino acids. V was trimmed by 0 bases and J by 2 bases, leaving 14 bases between them. CDR1 is LGHNA and CDR2 is YNFKEQ in the germline V gene.

Only one count was recorded for this clone. This chain links TRBV5-4 with TRBJ1-1, with D perhaps matching TRBD1 (5 bases). CDR3 length: 17 amino acids. Germline V lookup: CDR1 SGHNT, CDR2 YYREEE (reference sequence). Trimming cost V 0 bases and J 2 bases, with 17 bases left between them. The CDR3 nucleotides are TGTGCCAGCAGCTTGGGACTCCGCCGGGGGATAAACACTGAAGCTTTCTTT. Its protein is CASSLGLRRGINTEAFF.

In this sample, this clone turned up once. V and J are TRBV7-2 and TRBJ2-5, with D possibly matching TRBD2 (7 bases). Germline lookup yields CDR1 SGHTA and CDR2 FQGNSA. There are 14 residues in the CDR3. V was clipped by 5 bases and J by 3 bases, with 13 bases between them. The CDR3 sequence: CASSQWGGEETQYF. As DNA, the CDR3 is TGTGCCAGCAGCCAGTGGGGGGGCGAAGAGACCCAGTACTTC.

The V and J genes are TRBV28 and TRBJ2-7, with D possibly TRBD2 on 6 matching bases. Per the germline V gene, CDR1 is MDHEN and CDR2 is SYDVKM. The V end lost 3 bases, the J end lost 2 bases, and 11 bases lay between the germline ends. The CDR3 is made up of 14 amino acids. In DNA, the CDR3 is TGTGCCAGCAGTTTCCGGACTACCGCCTACGAGCAGTACTTC. Translated, it gives CASSFRTTAYEQYF.